The 23 T cell receptor beta chains below were found in one sample sequenced in a study of T-cell memory formation after mild COVID-19. One entry per CDR3 protein, called by TCRdb with MiXCR from the 5' RACE reads. Of roughly 400,000 distinct CDR3 sequences in the sample, more than 15% were seen once. The sample taken for sequencing was PBMCs or a T cell subset sorted from them (not recorded which). Every receptor here comes from a man aged 18 to 29 who had mild COVID-19 (a few samples of this study predate the infection). Cell type and time point are not known.

Only a few counts were recorded for this clonotype. The genes are TRBV7-9 and TRBJ2-5, with D uncertain. CDR3 length equals 16 residues. V shed 1 base and J shed 5 bases, with 17 bases lying between them. In germline, CDR1 is SEHNR, CDR2 FQNEAQ (reference sequence). The CDR3 nucleotides are TGTGCCAGCAGCTTAGAGAGAACGAAGGTAATGGAGACCCAGTACTTC. It codes for CASSLERTKVMETQYF.

Many counts were recorded for this clonotype. The V and J genes are TRBV7-2 and TRBJ2-4; D possibly corresponds to TRBD1 (6 bases). The germline CDR1 and CDR2 sequences are SGHTA and FQGNSA. Trimming left V 0 bases short and J 8 bases short, with 11 bases between. CDR3 length equals 14 residues. CDR3 DNA: TGTGCCAGCAGCTTAGCCGCAGGGGTGGACATTCAGTACTTC. Protein product: CASSLAAGVDIQYF. The entire variable domain, with the rest obtained from reference TRBV7-2 and TRBJ2-4, is as follows: GAGVSQSPSNKVTEKGKDVELRCDPISGHTALYWYRQSLGQGLEFLIYFQGNSAPDKSGLPSDRFSAERTGGSVSTLTIQRTQQEDSAVYLCASSLAAGVDIQYFGAGTRLSVL.

This clonotype was found once. V and J are TRBV20-1 and TRBJ1-2; D perhaps matches TRBD1 (6 bases). Germline V gives CDR1 DFQATT, CDR2 SNEGSKA (reference sequence). The V gene lost 1 base and the J gene lost 7 bases, with 10 bases spanning the gap. There are 12 residues in the CDR3. The CDR3 sequence: CSARAQGGGYTF. CDR3 in DNA: TGCAGTGCTAGAGCACAGGGCGGTGGCTACACCTTC.

V is TRBV12-3 or TRBV12-4 and J is TRBJ2-1, with TRBD2 as a possible D gene (6 bases). Trimming removed 3 bases at V and 6 bases at J, with 15 bases between. The CDR3 loop spans 15 amino acids. CDR3: CASSFRDLPSNEQFF. The CDR3 DNA sequence: TGTGCCAGCAGTTTCCGGGACTTACCCTCCAATGAGCAGTTCTTC.

V usage is TRBV5-1 and J usage is TRBJ2-1, with D unclear. CDR1 and CDR2 (germline): SGHRS, YFSETQ. V was pared by 1 base and J by 8 bases, with 16 bases between. CDR3 length: 15 residues. The CDR3 loop reads CASSLIPAPGDEQFF. The CDR3 region has the DNA TGCGCCAGCAGCTTGATCCCCGCACCTGGTGATGAGCAGTTCTTC.

The chain employs TRBV19 and TRBJ2-5; 7 bases fit TRBD1. The CDR3 length is 13 residues. Germline V gene lookup returns CDR1 LNHDA and CDR2 SQIVND (reference sequence). The V gene end was trimmed by 8 bases and the J gene end by 5 bases; junction bases not matched to a gene: 8. CDR3 nucleotide sequence: TGTGCCAGTGGTCCGCAGGGGGTCGAGACCCAGTACTTC. Amino acid sequence: CASGPQGVETQYF.

This clonotype was seen only a few times. The genes are TRBV7-2 and TRBJ2-5, with 9 bases aligning to TRBD2. J gave up 7 bases and V 3 bases, and 9 bases lay outside the gene matches. Germline V gene data show CDR1 as SGHTA and CDR2 as FQGNSA. The CDR3 has 15 residues. The CDR3 region has the DNA TGTGCCAGCAGCTTGCTAGCGGGGCCGCCGGGGACCCAGTACTTC. The encoded protein is CASSLLAGPPGTQYF.

This clonotype was observed a few times. CDR3 DNA: TGCACCGGCGGCTCCCAAGAGACCCAGTACTTC. Its protein is CTGGSQETQYF. The chain has TRBV29-1 and TRBJ2-5; D remains unclear. The length of the CDR3 is 11 residues. The germline CDR1 and CDR2 sequences are SQVTM and ANQGSEA.

The chain joins TRBV6-2 or TRBV6-3 to TRBJ1-1; D remains unclear. Germline CDR1 MNHEY, CDR2 SVGEGT. V dropped 1 base and J dropped 3 bases, with 6 bases sitting between them. The CDR3 covers 13 residues. The CDR3: CASSYWADTEAFF. The CDR3 DNA reads as TGTGCCAGCAGTTACTGGGCGGACACTGAAGCTTTCTTT.

This clonotype was picked up a small number of times. V is TRBV5-1 and J is TRBJ2-1; 12 bases agree with TRBD1. From germline, CDR1 is SGHRS and CDR2 YFSETQ. J lost 7 bases, V lost 6 bases, and 5 bases had no gene match. The CDR3 length is 14 residues. The CDR3 DNA follows: TGCGCCAGCAAGGGACAGGGGGCGACTAATGAGCAGTTCTTC. This translates into CASKGQGATNEQFF. Complete variable domain (other parts from reference TRBV5-1 and TRBJ2-1): KAGVTQTPRYLIKTRGQQVTLSCSPISGHRSVSWYQQTPGQGLQFLFEYFSETQRNKGNFPGRFSGRQFSNSRSEMNVSTLELGDSALYLCASKGQGATNEQFFGPGTRLTVL.

The chain uses TRBV28 and TRBJ1-6; D is uncertain. Trimming stripped 4 bases from V and 5 bases from J, with 9 bases between. The germline CDR1 and CDR2 sequences are MDHEN and SYDVKM. The CDR3 spans 14 residues. This CDR3 is CASSWAGHNSPLHF. The CDR3 region has the DNA TGTGCCAGCAGTTGGGCAGGCCATAATTCACCCCTCCACTTT.

This clonotype was counted only a few times. Here the CDR3 DNA reads TGCGCCAACCTCGGGGGGACTGGCCTCTACGAGCAGTACTTC. Translated: CANLGGTGLYEQYF. V is TRBV10-1 and J is TRBJ2-7; 7 positions match TRBD2. With V trimmed by 10 bases and J by 3 bases, 12 bases remained unmatched. CDR1 is WNHNN, CDR2 SYGVQD, per germline (reference sequence). The CDR3 consists of 14 residues.

This clonotype appeared a few times. The CDR3 loop reads CASSFTVDEQFF. CDR3 sequence (DNA): TGCGCCAGCAGCTTTACAGTCGATGAGCAGTTCTTC. The V call is TRBV5-1, the J call TRBJ2-1; D is unclear. CDR1 SGHRS and CDR2 YFSETQ come from the germline V gene. V was shortened by 2 bases and J by 8 bases, with 8 bases between the two germline ends. The CDR3 is 12 amino acids.

The V and J genes are TRBV7-2 and TRBJ1-4, with 9 bases that match TRBD1. Germline CDR1 and CDR2: SGHTA and FQGNSA. The CDR3 has 18 amino acids. Trimming cost V 6 bases and J 2 bases; bases outside gene matches: 13. CDR3 sequence (DNA): TGTGCCAGCAGATACAGGGGACAGGGAGTTCGTACTAATGAAAAACTGTTTTTT. This translates into CASRYRGQGVRTNEKLFF.

This clonotype has only a few counts. A read error may produce the germline difference seen at one junction end. CDR3 DNA sequence: TGCAGTGCCAGAGGCGGCGCGGTGGGAAACATTCAGTACTTC. It specifies CSARGGAVGNIQYF. The rearrangement joins TRBV20-1 to TRBJ2-4; D not certain. CDR3 size: 14 residues. The germline gives CDR1 DFQATT, CDR2 SNEGSKA (reference sequence).

There are a few counts of this clonotype. CDR3 amino acids: CASSSTAGWGYTF. The DNA for the CDR3 is TGTGCCAGCAGTTCCACAGCCGGTTGGGGCTACACCTTC. The rearrangement uses TRBV6-5 and TRBJ1-2; D uncertain. V lost 4 bases to trimming and J lost 8 bases, with 14 bases between them. CDR1 MNHEY and CDR2 SVGAGI come from the germline V gene. This CDR3 is 13 amino acids long.

This clonotype showed up just a few times. The V gene is TRBV19, the J gene TRBJ2-7; no firm D call. The CDR3 consists of 14 residues. Germline V gene lookup returns CDR1 LNHDA and CDR2 SQIVND (reference sequence). V was shortened by 0 bases and J by 0 bases, with 6 bases between the two germline ends. DNA of the CDR3: TGTGCCAGTAGTATAGACACTTCCTCCTACGAGCAGTACTTC. Amino acid sequence: CASSIDTSSYEQYF.

CDR3: CASSYRAGAGVADTQYF. The CDR3 DNA is TGTGCCAGCAGTTACAGGGCGGGGGCAGGAGTCGCAGATACGCAGTATTTT. The chain uses TRBV6-2 or TRBV6-3 and TRBJ2-3, with a possible D match to TRBD2 (7 bases). Trimming left V 2 bases short and J 4 bases short, with 19 bases between. CDR1 and CDR2 from the germline V gene are MNHEY and SVGEGT. The CDR3 runs 17 residues.

This clonotype was recorded a few times. V usage is TRBV28 and J usage is TRBJ1-5; D remains unclear. The germline V gene encodes CDR1 MDHEN and CDR2 SYDVKM. The CDR3 covers 12 residues. V was shortened by 4 bases and J by 5 bases, with 6 bases between the two germline ends. The DNA of the CDR3 is TGTGCCAGCAGTTCCCAGTATCAGCCCCAGCATTTT. Translated: CASSSQYQPQHF.

The chain has TRBV5-1 and TRBJ1-1, with 7 nucleotides matching TRBD1. Germline CDR1 reads SGHRS; CDR2 reads YFSETQ. There are 12 residues in the CDR3. The junction had 8 bases not matched to a gene; V was cut back by 4 bases and J by 11 bases. CDR3 coding DNA: TGCGCCAGCAGCATAGGGACAGAGGCGGCTTTCTTT. Translation: CASSIGTEAAFF.

The V call is TRBV21-1, the J call TRBJ2-7. TRBV21-1 is annotated as a pseudogene. The CDR3 spans 14 residues. The CDR3 sequence: CASSKFKVSYEQYF. The CDR3 region has the DNA TGTGCCAGCAGCAAATTCAAGGTCTCCTACGAGCAGTACTTC.

There are a few counts of this clonotype. The rearrangement joins TRBV2 to TRBJ2-5, with a possible D match to TRBD1 (6 bases). Germline V gene lookup returns CDR1 SNHLY and CDR2 FYNNEI. Between the trimmed V and J ends, which lost 7 bases and 5 bases, there was a span of 17 bases. The CDR3 consists of 14 residues. The CDR3 DNA sequence: TGTGCCAGCATCCGGGACACAAGGAGGGAGACCCAGTACTTC. Residues: CASIRDTRRETQYF.

CDR3 DNA sequence: TGTGCCAGCAGCACCACGGGTTGGGGAAACATTCAGTACTTC. Protein: CASSTTGWGNIQYF. The gene calls are TRBV5-6 and TRBJ2-4; D remains unclear. Looked up from germline, CDR1 is SGHDT and CDR2 is YYEEEE. The CDR3 runs to 14 residues. V lost 4 bases and J lost 6, with 14 bases in between.